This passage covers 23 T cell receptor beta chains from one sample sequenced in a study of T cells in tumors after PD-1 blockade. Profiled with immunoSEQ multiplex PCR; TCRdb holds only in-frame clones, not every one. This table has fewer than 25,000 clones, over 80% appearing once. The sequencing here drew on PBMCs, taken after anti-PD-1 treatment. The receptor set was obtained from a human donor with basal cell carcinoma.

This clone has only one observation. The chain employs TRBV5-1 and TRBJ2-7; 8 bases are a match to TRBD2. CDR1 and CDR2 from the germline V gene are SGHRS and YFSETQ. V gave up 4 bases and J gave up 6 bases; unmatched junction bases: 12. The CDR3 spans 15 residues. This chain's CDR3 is CASSPSVGAGGEQYF. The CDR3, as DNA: TGCGCCAGCAGCCCTTCGGTTGGGGCGGGAGGCGAGCAGTACTTC.

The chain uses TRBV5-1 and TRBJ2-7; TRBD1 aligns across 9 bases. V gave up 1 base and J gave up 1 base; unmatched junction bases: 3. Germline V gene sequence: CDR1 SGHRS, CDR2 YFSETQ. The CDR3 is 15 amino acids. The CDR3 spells CASSLSGTGSYEQYF. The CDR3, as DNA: TGCGCCAGCAGCTTGTCAGGGACAGGGTCCTACGAGCAGTACTTC.

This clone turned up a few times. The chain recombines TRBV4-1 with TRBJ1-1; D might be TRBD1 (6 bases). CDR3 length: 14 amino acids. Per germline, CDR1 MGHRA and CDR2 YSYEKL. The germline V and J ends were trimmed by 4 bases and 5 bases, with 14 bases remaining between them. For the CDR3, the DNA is TGCGCCAGCAGCCCGTCGGGGGCACGAACTGAAGCTTTCTTT. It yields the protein CASSPSGARTEAFF.

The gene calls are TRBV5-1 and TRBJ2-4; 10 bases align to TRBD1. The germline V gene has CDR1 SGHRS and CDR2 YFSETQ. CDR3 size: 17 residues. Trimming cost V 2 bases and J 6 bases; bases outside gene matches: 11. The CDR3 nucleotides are TGCGCCAGCAGCTTTTTATCAGGACAGGGGGGATTAAACATTCAGTACTTC. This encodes CASSFLSGQGGLNIQYF.

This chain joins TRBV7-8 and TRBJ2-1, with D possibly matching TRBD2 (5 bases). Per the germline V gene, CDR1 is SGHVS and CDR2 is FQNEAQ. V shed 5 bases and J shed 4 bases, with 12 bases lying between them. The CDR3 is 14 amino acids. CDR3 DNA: TGTGCCAGCAGCGTAAGGACTGGTTACAATGAGCAGTTCTTC. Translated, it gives CASSVRTGYNEQFF.

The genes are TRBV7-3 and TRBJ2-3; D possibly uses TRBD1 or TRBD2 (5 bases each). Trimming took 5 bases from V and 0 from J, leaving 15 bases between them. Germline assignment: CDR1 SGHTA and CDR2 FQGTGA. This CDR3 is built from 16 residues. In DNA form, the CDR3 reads TGTGCCAGCAGCCTTAATCCCGGGACCAGCACAGATACGCAGTATTTT. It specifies CASSLNPGTSTDTQYF.

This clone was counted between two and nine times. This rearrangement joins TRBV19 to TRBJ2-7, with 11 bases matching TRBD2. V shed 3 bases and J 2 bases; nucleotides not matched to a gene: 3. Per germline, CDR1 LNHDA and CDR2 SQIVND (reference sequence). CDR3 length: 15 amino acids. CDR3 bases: TGTGCCAGTAGTATGACTAGCGGGGCAACCTACGAGCAGTACTTC. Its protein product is CASSMTSGATYEQYF.

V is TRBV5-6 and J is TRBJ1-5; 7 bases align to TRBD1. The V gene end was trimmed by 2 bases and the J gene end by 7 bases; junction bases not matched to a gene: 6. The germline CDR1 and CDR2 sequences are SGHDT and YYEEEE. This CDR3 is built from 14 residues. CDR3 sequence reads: CASSLNRGRQPQHF. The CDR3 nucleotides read TGTGCCAGCAGCTTAAACAGGGGTAGGCAGCCCCAGCATTTT.

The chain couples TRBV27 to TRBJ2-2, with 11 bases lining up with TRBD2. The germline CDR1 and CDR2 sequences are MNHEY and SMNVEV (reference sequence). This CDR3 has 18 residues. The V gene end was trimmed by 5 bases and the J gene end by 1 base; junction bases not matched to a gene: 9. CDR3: CASSPLPSGGLNTGELFF. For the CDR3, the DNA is TGTGCCAGCAGTCCCCTCCCTAGCGGGGGGCTGAACACCGGGGAGCTGTTTTTT.

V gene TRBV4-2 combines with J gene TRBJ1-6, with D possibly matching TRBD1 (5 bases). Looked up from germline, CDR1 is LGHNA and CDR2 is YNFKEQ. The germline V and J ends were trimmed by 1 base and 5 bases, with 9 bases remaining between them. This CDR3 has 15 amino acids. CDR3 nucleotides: TGTGCCAGCAGCCAAGGCCGGGGGGATAATTCACCCCTCCACTTT. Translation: CASSQGRGDNSPLHF.

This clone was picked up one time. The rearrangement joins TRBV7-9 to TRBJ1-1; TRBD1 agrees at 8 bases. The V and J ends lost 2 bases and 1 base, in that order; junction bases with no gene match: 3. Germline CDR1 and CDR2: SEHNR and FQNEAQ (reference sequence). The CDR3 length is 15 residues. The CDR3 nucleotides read TGTGCCAGCAGCTTATTAGGGACAGGGAACACTGAAGCTTTCTTT. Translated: CASSLLGTGNTEAFF.

CDR3 loop: CASRAREGNQPQHF. Written as DNA, the CDR3 is TGTGCCAGCAGAGCAAGGGAGGGCAATCAGCCCCAGCATTTT. This chain joins TRBV2 and TRBJ1-5; D not resolved. Trimming left V 6 bases short and J 2 bases short, with 11 bases between. The CDR3 length is 14 residues. Germline V CDR1 and CDR2: SNHLY, FYNNEI. Full variable domain (rest looked up from reference TRBV2 and TRBJ1-5): EPEVTQTPSHQVTQMGQEVILRCVPISNHLYFYWYRQILGQKVEFLVSFYNNEISEKSEIFDDQFSVERPDGSNFTLKIRSTKLEDSAMYFCASRAREGNQPQHFGDGTRLSIL.

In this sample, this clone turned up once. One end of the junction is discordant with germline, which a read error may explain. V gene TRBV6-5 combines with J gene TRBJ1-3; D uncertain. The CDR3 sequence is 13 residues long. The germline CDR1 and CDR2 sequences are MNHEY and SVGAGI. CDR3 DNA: TGTGCCAGCAGTGACTCCAGGGGAAACACCATATATTTT. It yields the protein CASSDSRGNTIYF.

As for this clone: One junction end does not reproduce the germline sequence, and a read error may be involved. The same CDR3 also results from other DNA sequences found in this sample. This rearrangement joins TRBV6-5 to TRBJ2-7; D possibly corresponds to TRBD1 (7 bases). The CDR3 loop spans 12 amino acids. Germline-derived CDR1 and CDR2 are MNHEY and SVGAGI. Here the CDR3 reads CATQGGTYEQYF. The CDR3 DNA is TGCGCCACCCAGGGGGGTACCTACGAGCAGTACTTC.

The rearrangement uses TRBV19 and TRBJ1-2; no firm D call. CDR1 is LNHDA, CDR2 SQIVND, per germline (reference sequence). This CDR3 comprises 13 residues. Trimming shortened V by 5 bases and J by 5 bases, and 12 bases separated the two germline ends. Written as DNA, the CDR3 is TGTGCCAGTAGTTTTCGCCAGTGGTATGGCTACACCTTC. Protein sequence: CASSFRQWYGYTF.

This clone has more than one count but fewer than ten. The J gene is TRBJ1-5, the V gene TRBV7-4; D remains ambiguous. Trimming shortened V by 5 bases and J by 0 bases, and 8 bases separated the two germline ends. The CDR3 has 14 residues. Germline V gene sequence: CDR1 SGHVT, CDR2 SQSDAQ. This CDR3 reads CASSHRNSNQPQHF. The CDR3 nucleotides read TGTGCCAGCAGCCATCGTAATAGCAATCAGCCCCAGCATTTT. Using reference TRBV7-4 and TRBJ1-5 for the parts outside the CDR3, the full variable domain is GAGVSQSPRYKVAKRGRDVALRCDSISGHVTLYWYRQTLGQGSEVLTYSQSDAQRDKSGRPSGRFSAERPERSVSTLKIQRTEQGDSAVYLCASSHRNSNQPQHFGDGTRLSIL.

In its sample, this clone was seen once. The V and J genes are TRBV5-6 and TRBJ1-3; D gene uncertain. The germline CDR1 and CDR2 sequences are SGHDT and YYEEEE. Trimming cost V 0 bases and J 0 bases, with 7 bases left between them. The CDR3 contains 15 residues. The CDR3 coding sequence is TGTGCCAGCAGCTTGGTTGGATCCTCTGGAAACACCATATATTTT. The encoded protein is CASSLVGSSGNTIYF.

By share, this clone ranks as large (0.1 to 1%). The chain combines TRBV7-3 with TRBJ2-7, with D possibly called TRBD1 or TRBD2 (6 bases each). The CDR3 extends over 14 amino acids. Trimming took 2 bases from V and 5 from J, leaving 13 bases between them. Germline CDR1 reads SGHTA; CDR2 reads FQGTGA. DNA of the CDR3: TGTGCCAGCAGCTTATTTGGGGGGCCCCACGAGCAGTACTTC. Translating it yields CASSLFGGPHEQYF.

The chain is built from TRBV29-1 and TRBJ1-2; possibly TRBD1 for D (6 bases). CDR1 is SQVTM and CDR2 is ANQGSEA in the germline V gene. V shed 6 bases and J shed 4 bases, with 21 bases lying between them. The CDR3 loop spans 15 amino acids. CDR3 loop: CSVVYYKGGVYGYTF. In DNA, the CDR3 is TGCAGCGTCGTATATTACAAGGGGGGAGTCTATGGCTACACCTTC.

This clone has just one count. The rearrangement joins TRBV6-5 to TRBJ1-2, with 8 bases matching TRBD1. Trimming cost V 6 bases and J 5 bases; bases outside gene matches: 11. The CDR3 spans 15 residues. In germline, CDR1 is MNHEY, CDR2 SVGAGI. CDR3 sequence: CASSLPDRGQYGYTF. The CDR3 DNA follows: TGTGCCAGCAGCCTGCCCGACAGGGGCCAATATGGCTACACCTTC.

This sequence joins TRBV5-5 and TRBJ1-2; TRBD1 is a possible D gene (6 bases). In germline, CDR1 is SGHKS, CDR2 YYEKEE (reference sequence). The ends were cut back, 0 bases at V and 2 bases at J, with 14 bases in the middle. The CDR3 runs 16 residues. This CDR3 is CASSLGGRRTNYGYTF. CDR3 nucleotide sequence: TGTGCCAGCAGCTTGGGGGGGCGACGGACCAACTATGGCTACACCTTC.

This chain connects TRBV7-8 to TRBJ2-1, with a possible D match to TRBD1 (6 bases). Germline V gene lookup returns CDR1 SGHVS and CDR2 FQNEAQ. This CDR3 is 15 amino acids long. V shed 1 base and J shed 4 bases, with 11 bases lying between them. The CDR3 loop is CASSLGLDSYNEQFF. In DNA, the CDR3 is TGTGCCAGCAGCTTAGGTCTGGACAGTTACAATGAGCAGTTCTTC. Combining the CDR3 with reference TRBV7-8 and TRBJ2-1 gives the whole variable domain GAGVSQSPRYKVAKRGQDVALRCDPISGHVSLFWYQQALGQGPEFLTYFQNEAQLDKSGLPSDRFFAERPEGSVSTLKIQRTQQEDSAVYLCASSLGLDSYNEQFFGPGTRLTVL.

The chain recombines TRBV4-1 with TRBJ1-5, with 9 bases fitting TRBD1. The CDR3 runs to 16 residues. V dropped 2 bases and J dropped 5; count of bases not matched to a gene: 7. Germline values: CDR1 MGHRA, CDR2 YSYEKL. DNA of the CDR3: TGCGCCAGCAGCCAACTGGGACAGGGACGGGATCAGCCCCAGCATTTT. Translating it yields CASSQLGQGRDQPQHF.